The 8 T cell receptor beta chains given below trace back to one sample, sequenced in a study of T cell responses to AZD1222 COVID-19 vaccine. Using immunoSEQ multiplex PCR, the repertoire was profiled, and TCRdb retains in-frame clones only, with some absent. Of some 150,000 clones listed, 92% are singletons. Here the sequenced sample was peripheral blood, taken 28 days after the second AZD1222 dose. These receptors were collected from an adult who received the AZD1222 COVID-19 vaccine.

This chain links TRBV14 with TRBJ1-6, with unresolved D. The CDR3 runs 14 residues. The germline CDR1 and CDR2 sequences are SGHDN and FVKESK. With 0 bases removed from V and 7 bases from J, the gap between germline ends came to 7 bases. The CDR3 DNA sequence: TGTGCCAGCAGCCAAGAGTACGAGAATTCACCCCTCCACTTT. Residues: CASSQEYENSPLHF.

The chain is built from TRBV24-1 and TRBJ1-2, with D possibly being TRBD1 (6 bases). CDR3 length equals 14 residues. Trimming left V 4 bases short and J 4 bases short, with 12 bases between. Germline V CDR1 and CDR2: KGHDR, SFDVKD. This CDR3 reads CATSDSGTSYGYTF. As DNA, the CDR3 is TGTGCCACCAGTGACTCGGGGACAAGCTATGGCTACACCTTC.

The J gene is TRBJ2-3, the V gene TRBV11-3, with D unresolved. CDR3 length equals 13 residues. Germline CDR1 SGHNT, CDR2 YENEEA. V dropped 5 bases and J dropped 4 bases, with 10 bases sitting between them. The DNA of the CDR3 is TGTGCCAGCAGCCAGGAGAATCCAGATACGCAGTATTTT. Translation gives CASSQENPDTQYF.

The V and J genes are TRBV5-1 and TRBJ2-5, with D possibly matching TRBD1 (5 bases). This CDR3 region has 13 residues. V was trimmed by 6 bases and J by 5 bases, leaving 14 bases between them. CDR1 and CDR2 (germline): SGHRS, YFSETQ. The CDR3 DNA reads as TGCGCCAGCACCGCTGGGGCCTTGGAGACCCAGTACTTC. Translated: CASTAGALETQYF.

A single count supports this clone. The CDR3 spells CAISDFPLNSYNEQFF. In DNA, the CDR3 is TGTGCCATCAGTGATTTTCCCTTAAACTCCTACAATGAGCAGTTCTTC. The V gene is TRBV10-3, the J gene TRBJ2-1, with D unclear. V was shortened by 3 bases and J by 0 bases, with 12 bases between the two germline ends. The CDR3 consists of 16 residues. Germline V gives CDR1 ENHRY, CDR2 SYGVKD.

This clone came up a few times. In DNA, the CDR3 is TGTGCCAGTATGCGAGGAATTAATGAAAAACTGTTTTTT. It specifies CASMRGINEKLFF. This chain links TRBV19 with TRBJ1-4; D unresolved. CDR3 length: 13 residues. Germline V lookup: CDR1 LNHDA, CDR2 SQIVND (reference sequence). V lost 7 bases to trimming and J lost 4 bases, with 10 bases between them.

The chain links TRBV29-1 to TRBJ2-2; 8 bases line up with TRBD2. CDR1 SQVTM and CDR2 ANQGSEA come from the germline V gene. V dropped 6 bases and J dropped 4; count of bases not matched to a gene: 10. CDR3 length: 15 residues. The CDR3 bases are TGCAGCGTCCGAAAGACTAGCGTTGGCACCGGGGAGCTGTTTTTT. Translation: CSVRKTSVGTGELFF.

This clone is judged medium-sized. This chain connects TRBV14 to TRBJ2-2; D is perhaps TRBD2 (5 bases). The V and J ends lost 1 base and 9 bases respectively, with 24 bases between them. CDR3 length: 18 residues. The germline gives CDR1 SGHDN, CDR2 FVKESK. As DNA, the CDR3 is TGTGCCAGCAGCCAAGGAAGAATACCAGCGGACCGATGCCGGGAGCTGTTTTTT. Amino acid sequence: CASSQGRIPADRCRELFF.